Below, 15 T cell receptor beta chains from the same sample are listed, as sequenced in a study of T-cell memory formation after mild COVID-19. Via MiXCR, TCRdb re-called the 5' RACE reads, giving one row per CDR3 protein. The sample includes approximately 500,000 distinct CDR3 sequences, 25% seen only once; the top ten take approximately 12%. Sequencing was done on a sample of PBMCs or a T cell subset sorted from them (not recorded which). The source of these receptors is an adult woman who had mild COVID-19 (a few samples of this study predate the infection). Cell type and time point are not known.

V gene TRBV14 combines with J gene TRBJ2-6; 9 nucleotides match TRBD1. The CDR3 is 16 amino acids. Per the germline V gene, CDR1 is SGHDN and CDR2 is FVKESK. V lost 6 bases, J lost 4 bases, and 7 bases stayed unmatched. The CDR3 DNA is TGTGCCAGCAGTTTCCACAGGGGGCAGGGGGCCAACGTCCTGACTTTC. Amino acid sequence: CASSFHRGQGANVLTF.

The chain links TRBV7-9 to TRBJ2-3, with 11 bases fitting TRBD2. Losses at the gene ends were 2 bases for V and 5 bases for J; bases not matched to a gene: 9. The germline V gene has CDR1 SEHNR and CDR2 FQNEAQ (reference sequence). The CDR3 is made up of 17 amino acids. The DNA of the CDR3 is TGTGCCAGCAGCTTAATCGGGGCGACTAGCGGGATAGATACGCAGTATTTT. Translating gives CASSLIGATSGIDTQYF.

The chain employs TRBV5-1 and TRBJ2-3; D uncertain. The CDR3 sequence is 12 residues long. Germline CDR1 is SGHRS and CDR2 is YFSETQ. The ends were cut back, 5 bases at V and 1 base at J, with 5 bases in the middle. CDR3 sequence: CASRVGTDTQYF. The CDR3 DNA reads TGCGCCAGCAGGGTGGGCACAGATACGCAGTATTTT.

This clonotype was observed once. The chain couples TRBV20-1 to TRBJ2-7; possibly TRBD2 for D (6 bases). CDR3 size: 15 residues. The germline V gene encodes CDR1 DFQATT and CDR2 SNEGSKA (reference sequence). CDR3 DNA: TGCAGCGTTGAGACGGCGGGGCGGGTGGGATACGAGCAGTACTTC. Its translation is CSVETAGRVGYEQYF.

This clonotype appeared a few times. The chain uses TRBV12-3 or TRBV12-4 and TRBJ1-2; D might be TRBD1 (5 bases). Trimming took 3 bases from V and 7 from J, leaving 15 bases between them. CDR3 length: 14 residues. The CDR3 DNA reads as TGTGCCAGCAGTTTGGCAGGGAAGAGGCCTGGCTACACCTTC. Its protein is CASSLAGKRPGYTF.

DNA for the CDR3: TGTGCCAGCAGCTTAGTTCTATCCGTGGGCAATCAGCCCCAGCATTTT. Amino acid sequence: CASSLVLSVGNQPQHF. The genes are TRBV7-8 and TRBJ1-5, with D uncertain. Per germline, CDR1 SGHVS and CDR2 FQNEAQ. The CDR3 runs 16 residues. The V and J ends lost 1 base and 2 bases respectively, with 12 bases between them.

The rearrangement joins TRBV12-3 or TRBV12-4 to TRBJ1-1; tentatively, D is TRBD1 (5 bases). Trimming pared 5 bases from V and 0 bases from J, leaving 13 bases between. This CDR3 spans 15 amino acids. The CDR3 loop is CASSPTGSLNTEAFF. In nucleotides, the CDR3 is TGTGCCAGCAGTCCCACAGGCTCCCTGAACACTGAAGCTTTCTTT.

This chain links TRBV20-1 with TRBJ2-5; tentatively, D is TRBD2 (6 bases). The V and J ends lost 3 bases and 3 bases respectively, with 23 bases between them. The V gene's germline CDR1 is DFQATT and CDR2 SNEGSKA (reference sequence). The CDR3 consists of 17 residues. As DNA, the CDR3 is TGCAGTGCTAGCCCTCGGGAGTGGTCTTTGATAGAAGAGACCCAGTACTTC. Translated, it gives CSASPREWSLIEETQYF.

This chain uses TRBV19 with TRBJ1-1; 8 nucleotides align to TRBD1. Germline trimming cut 7 bases from V and 10 bases from J; bases unmatched to any gene: 14. The CDR3 spans 14 residues. CDR1 LNHDA and CDR2 SQIVND come from the germline V gene (reference sequence). The chain's CDR3 is CASTQTGVTVPAFF. The DNA of the CDR3 is TGTGCCAGTACCCAGACAGGGGTCACGGTTCCAGCTTTCTTT.

The chain carries TRBV5-6 and TRBJ1-2; TRBD1 matches at 9 bases. This CDR3 contains 15 residues. The J segment lost 4 bases and the V segment lost 3 bases, leaving 7 bases of the junction unmatched. Germline CDR1 is SGHDT and CDR2 is YYEEEE. The CDR3 bases are TGTGCCAGCAGCTACTCGGGACAGGGAGGCTATGGCTACACCTTC. Amino acids: CASSYSGQGGYGYTF. Looking up the rest from reference TRBV5-6 and TRBJ1-2 gives the full variable domain: DAGVTQSPTHLIKTRGQQVTLRCSPKSGHDTVSWYQQALGQGPQFIFQYYEEEERQRGNFPDRFSGHQFPNYSSELNVNALLLGDSALYLCASSYSGQGGYGYTFGSGTRLTVV.

This clonotype was observed a few times. This rearrangement joins TRBV7-6 to TRBJ2-5, with 10 bases identical to TRBD2. The CDR3 runs 15 residues. Per germline, CDR1 SGHVS and CDR2 FNYEAQ. The trim removed 6 bases at V and 2 bases at J, leaving 6 bases unmatched. DNA of the CDR3: TGTGCCAGCAGTTTTAGCGGGGGGCAACAAGAGACCCAGTACTTC. Protein product: CASSFSGGQQETQYF.

The chain recombines TRBV11-2 with TRBJ2-5; D may be TRBD2 (6 bases). Germline CDR1 and CDR2: SGHAT and FQNNGV. V gave up 4 bases and J gave up 5 bases, with 20 bases separating them. The CDR3 totals 16 residues. The CDR3 reads CASSSTFGGPGETQYF. Written as DNA, the CDR3 is TGTGCCAGCAGCTCCACCTTCGGGGGACCGGGGGAGACCCAGTACTTC.

This clonotype was picked up a small number of times. CDR3 region: CASSSSMTFQPLHF. CDR3 sequence (DNA): TGTGCCAGCAGCTCGTCGATGACTTTCCAACCCCTCCACTTT. This rearrangement joins TRBV7-8 to TRBJ1-6, with D uncertain. This CDR3 comprises 14 residues. From germline, CDR1 is SGHVS and CDR2 FQNEAQ. The germline V and J ends were trimmed by 4 bases and 12 bases, with 16 bases remaining between them.

J is TRBJ2-3 and V is TRBV7-9; a possible D gene is TRBD2 (5 bases). V lost 6 bases to trimming and J lost 1 base, with 14 bases between them. The CDR3 has 15 residues. Per germline, CDR1 SEHNR and CDR2 FQNEAQ (reference sequence). CDR3 sequence reads: CASSFRDEGTDTQYF. CDR3 nucleotide sequence: TGTGCCAGCAGTTTCCGGGATGAGGGCACAGATACGCAGTATTTT.

This clonotype was detected many times. The chain couples TRBV7-9 to TRBJ2-5, with TRBD1 identical over 10 bases. Germline CDR1 and CDR2: SEHNR and FQNEAQ (reference sequence). This CDR3 region has 14 residues. The J segment lost 5 bases and the V segment lost 5 bases, leaving 5 bases of the junction unmatched. CDR3 residues: CASSRDRGRETQYF. DNA of the CDR3: TGTGCCAGCAGCAGGGACAGGGGACGGGAGACCCAGTACTTC.